The 20 T cell receptor beta chains given below trace back to one sample, sequenced in a study of blood T cell repertoires in COVID-19. The protocol was immunoSEQ multiplex PCR, while the TCRdb copy is restricted to in-frame clones and leaves out a portion. The table shows some 250,000 clones, with around nine tenths occurring only once. Sequencing used peripheral blood. Source of these receptors: a young man with active or convalescent COVID-19.

The V gene is TRBV4-1, the J gene TRBJ1-6; no firm D call. The CDR3 contains 15 residues. Between the trimmed V and J ends, which lost 1 base and 2 bases, there was a span of 6 bases. From germline, CDR1 is MGHRA and CDR2 YSYEKL. CDR3 bases: TGCGCCAGCAGCCAAGCAGGCGCCTATAATTCACCCCTCCACTTT. Translated: CASSQAGAYNSPLHF.

This chain joins TRBV15 and TRBJ2-1; D is ambiguous. The V end was cut by 0 bases, the J end by 8 bases, with 11 bases between. Germline CDR1 and CDR2: LNHNV and YYDKDF (reference sequence). This CDR3 region has 14 residues. CDR3 in amino acids: CATSRDVTKDEQFF. CDR3 DNA: TGTGCCACCAGCAGAGATGTCACTAAGGATGAGCAGTTCTTC. Supplemented by reference TRBV15 and TRBJ2-1, the full variable domain reads DAMVIQNPRYQVTQFGKPVTLSCSQTLNHNVMYWYQQKSSQAPKLLFHYYDKDFNNEADTPDNFQSRRPNTSFCFLDIRSPGLGDTAMYLCATSRDVTKDEQFFGPGTRLTVL.

This clone is a singleton in its sample. The DNA for the CDR3 is TGTGCCAGCAGCGGCGACGGTGTAGGGGTTGGCTACACCTTC. Translated, it gives CASSGDGVGVGYTF. The chain carries TRBV6-5 and TRBJ1-2; D might be TRBD1 (5 bases). Germline assignment: CDR1 MNHEY and CDR2 SVGAGI. The CDR3 is 14 residues long. V was shortened by 6 bases and J by 7 bases, with 18 bases between the two germline ends.

V gene TRBV6-5 combines with J gene TRBJ1-5; the D gene is possibly TRBD1 (5 bases). Germline V gene data show CDR1 as MNHEY and CDR2 as SVGAGI. V dropped 2 bases and J dropped 6 bases, with 17 bases sitting between them. This CDR3 has 16 residues. This CDR3 is CASSYLTGDGGQPQHF. For the CDR3, the DNA is TGTGCCAGCAGTTACCTGACGGGGGACGGAGGTCAGCCCCAGCATTTT.

The chain uses TRBV7-2 and TRBJ2-3; D is possibly TRBD2 (6 bases). The germline gives CDR1 SGHTA, CDR2 FQGNSA. The germline V and J ends were trimmed by 3 bases and 6 bases, with 13 bases remaining between them. The CDR3 loop spans 14 amino acids. The CDR3 sequence: CASSLGRTQDTQYF. CDR3 nucleotides: TGTGCCAGCAGCTTGGGGAGGACTCAGGATACGCAGTATTTT.

The gene calls are TRBV12-3 or TRBV12-4 and TRBJ2-5, with D maybe TRBD2 (7 bases). V lost 6 bases, J lost 2 bases, and 10 bases lay in between. The CDR3 is 13 amino acids. CDR3 amino acids: CASRGGQQETQYF. Written as DNA, the CDR3 is TGTGCCAGCAGGGGGGGGCAACAAGAGACCCAGTACTTC.

Remarks on this clone: The same CDR3 is also encoded by other DNA sequences in this sample. This chain uses TRBV2 with TRBJ1-5; 10 nucleotides agree with TRBD1. With 6 bases clipped from V and 1 base from J, the junction kept 0 bases outside the gene matches. CDR3 length: 14 amino acids. Germline V gene lookup returns CDR1 SNHLY and CDR2 FYNNEI. CDR3 nucleotides: TGTGCCAGCAGGGACAGGGGGAGCAATCAGCCCCAGCATTTT. It yields the protein CASRDRGSNQPQHF.

The genes are TRBV2 and TRBJ2-1; TRBD2 is a possible D gene (7 bases). CDR1 and CDR2 (germline): SNHLY, FYNNEI. This CDR3 has 15 amino acids. V was shortened by 8 bases and J by 4 bases, with 18 bases between the two germline ends. CDR3: CASGRGGTRYNEQFF. In DNA, the CDR3 is TGTGCCAGCGGAAGGGGGGGCACAAGGTACAATGAGCAGTTCTTC.

The chain recombines TRBV7-6 with TRBJ1-5, with D possibly TRBD1 on 5 matching bases. V shed 1 base and J shed 6 bases, with 13 bases lying between them. The CDR3 sequence is 15 residues long. Germline V gene data show CDR1 as SGHVS and CDR2 as FNYEAQ. CDR3 sequence reads: CASSLVMGGVQPQHF. The CDR3 region has the DNA TGTGCCAGCAGCTTAGTTATGGGGGGTGTTCAGCCCCAGCATTTT.

This clone came up once. The chain has TRBV5-1 and TRBJ1-6; D remains ambiguous. Germline V gene sequence: CDR1 SGHRS, CDR2 YFSETQ. The CDR3 totals 16 residues. The V and J ends lost 0 bases and 9 bases respectively, with 16 bases between them. CDR3: CASSLDVGTITSPLHF. The DNA of the CDR3 is TGCGCCAGCAGCTTGGATGTCGGAACTATTACTTCACCCCTCCACTTT.

The rearrangement joins TRBV23-1 to TRBJ1-6; a possible D gene is TRBD1 (6 bases). TRBV23-1 is an ORF for which the function is uncertain. The CDR3 covers 15 residues. The ends were cut back, 7 bases at V and 6 bases at J, with 16 bases in the middle. CDR3 coding DNA: TGCGCCAGCACAACCCCGGACAGCCGTAATTCACCCCTCCACTTT. Translating it yields CASTTPDSRNSPLHF.

This clone was found once. The gene calls are TRBV11-2 and TRBJ2-5; 7 bases are a match to TRBD1. The CDR3 runs 13 residues. J gave up 6 bases and V 6 bases, and 7 bases lay outside the gene matches. CDR1 SGHAT and CDR2 FQNNGV come from the germline V gene. CDR3 nucleotides: TGTGCCAGCAGAAAGACAGGGTGGAAGACCCAGTACTTC. Translation: CASRKTGWKTQYF.

The chain carries TRBV6-1 and TRBJ1-4, with 9 bases fitting TRBD1. The CDR3 spans 16 residues. Germline values: CDR1 MNHNS, CDR2 SASEGT. J lost 0 bases, V lost 3 bases, and 2 bases had no gene match. In nucleotides, the CDR3 is TGTGCCAGCAGTGAGGACAGGGGCGCAACTAATGAAAAACTGTTTTTT. Its protein is CASSEDRGATNEKLFF.

The rearrangement links TRBV18 to TRBJ1-2; 9 bases agree with TRBD1. V lost 3 bases, J lost 5 bases, and 7 bases stayed unmatched. CDR1 is KGHSH, CDR2 LQKENI, per germline. CDR3 length equals 15 residues. The CDR3 DNA is TGTGCCAGCTCACCGAGGACAGGGGAGTATTATGGCTACACCTTC. Translating it yields CASSPRTGEYYGYTF.

The chain employs TRBV4-1 and TRBJ2-1; 9 nucleotides align to TRBD2. The germline gives CDR1 MGHRA, CDR2 YSYEKL. Trimming removed 1 base from V and 7 bases from J; junction bases left unmatched: 5. The CDR3 extends over 15 amino acids. DNA for the CDR3: TGCGCCAGCAGCCAAGGGCTAGCGGGGTGGAATGAGCAGTTCTTC. Amino acids: CASSQGLAGWNEQFF.

V usage is TRBV21-1 and J usage is TRBJ2-7; the table's D call TRBD2 went unverified against the DNA. TRBV21-1 is a known pseudogene. CDR3 size: 16 residues. The CDR3 sequence is CASSKERTGGRYEQYF. For the CDR3, the DNA is TGTGCCAGCAGCAAAGAAAGGACGGGGGGAAGGTACGAGCAGTACTTC.

The CDR3 bases are TGTGCCAGCAGTTACTCGGCCAGGGTGAACACTGAAGCTTTCTTT. It yields the protein CASSYSARVNTEAFF. The chain is built from TRBV6-5 and TRBJ1-1; TRBD1 might be the D (5 bases). Trimming stripped 0 bases from V and 0 bases from J, with 8 bases between. This CDR3 region has 15 residues. Germline V gene lookup returns CDR1 MNHEY and CDR2 SVGAGI.

This clone was seen once. This chain connects TRBV5-1 to TRBJ2-1; 13 nucleotides align to TRBD2. The CDR3 contains 17 residues. The V gene end was trimmed by 6 bases and the J gene end by 0 bases; junction bases not matched to a gene: 6. Germline V gene sequence: CDR1 SGHRS, CDR2 YFSETQ. CDR3 protein: CASTAGLAGSSYNEQFF. As DNA, the CDR3 is TGCGCCAGCACTGCGGGACTAGCGGGGTCCTCCTACAATGAGCAGTTCTTC. The complete variable domain, with remaining parts taken from reference TRBV5-1 and TRBJ2-1, reads KAGVTQTPRYLIKTRGQQVTLSCSPISGHRSVSWYQQTPGQGLQFLFEYFSETQRNKGNFPGRFSGRQFSNSRSEMNVSTLELGDSALYLCASTAGLAGSSYNEQFFGPGTRLTVL.

This sequence joins TRBV11-3 and TRBJ2-3, with 7 bases identical to TRBD2. The germline gives CDR1 SGHNT, CDR2 YENEEA. The CDR3 runs to 17 residues. With V trimmed by 3 bases and J by 1 base, 10 bases remained unmatched. CDR3 DNA: TGTGCCAGCAGCTTTGGGGTCGGCGGACTAGGCACAGATACGCAGTATTTT. This gives the protein CASSFGVGGLGTDTQYF.

The J gene is TRBJ2-1, the V gene TRBV7-9, with 8 bases lining up with TRBD2. CDR3 length: 16 amino acids. Germline V lookup: CDR1 SEHNR, CDR2 FQNEAQ (reference sequence). V gave up 3 bases and J gave up 0 bases; unmatched junction bases: 4. The chain's CDR3 is CASSFVGGGSYNEQFF. The CDR3 coding sequence is TGTGCCAGCAGCTTTGTCGGGGGGGGCTCCTACAATGAGCAGTTCTTC.